This T cell receptor (beta chain) derives from a study of CD8 T cells in Susac syndrome. Regarding the study as a whole: An acknowledgment was made by the study that its TCR sequencing and HLA analysis involved relatively few individuals.

RNA was extracted with the RNeasy kit, and a quantity of about 0.45 to 1 ug was reverse transcribed using random hexamers. The immunoSEQ assay covered 54 Vbeta and 13 Jbeta segments for CDR3. TCRdb recomputed calls from the immunoSEQ multiplex PCR reads with MiXCR, one row per CDR3 protein. The table includes over 350,000 distinct CDR3 sequences, roughly 85% detected once. V was shortened by 0 bases and J by 5 bases, with 17 bases between the two germline ends. The CDR3 loop spans 16 amino acids. CDR1 and CDR2 from the germline V gene are SGHRS and YFSETQ. As to this clonotype: Its target is unknown.

This chain links TRBV5-1 with TRBJ1-1, with D maybe TRBD1 (5 bases). The receptor's source is a human donor with multiple sclerosis. Sequenced: CD8+ T cells from PBMCs. CDR3 amino acids: CASSLGPSGTLTEAFF. The CDR3 DNA reads TGCGCCAGCAGCTTGGGTCCCTCAGGGACCTTGACTGAAGCTTTCTTT.